A selection of T cell receptor beta chains follows, all from one sample in a study of blood T cell repertoires in COVID-19. Repertoires were generated with immunoSEQ multiplex PCR, while TCRdb's copy carries only in-frame clones and drops some. This sample has some 300,000 clones; approximately 90% occur once, and the top ten carry about 4%. The sample consisted of PBMCs or T cells enriched from blood (not recorded which). The origin of the receptors is a woman aged 30 to 39 who had been exposed to COVID-19. Each CDR3 is given with its conserved first and last residue. Each record gives: J gene, clone size, V gene, D gene, CDR3 DNA, CDR3 protein. The D gene is left open where the match is weak. Expanded clones get a size class; other rows say once, few or many, or leave the size out.

TRBJ2-1,NA,TRBV12-3/TRBV12-4,NA,TGTGCCAGCAGTTTACCGCGCTACAATGAGCAGTTCTTC,CASSLPRYNEQFF
TRBJ1-1,NA,TRBV5-1,TRBD1,TGCGCCAGCAGCCTTCCGACAGGGGGGACGAACACTGAAGCTTTCTTT,CASSLPTGGTNTEAFF
TRBJ2-4,NA,TRBV5-8,NA,TGTGCCAGCAGCCCCCCAGGACTTGCCAAAAACATTCAGTACTTC,CASSPPGLAKNIQYF
TRBJ1-2,NA,TRBV6-5,TRBD1,TGTGCCAGCACTACGACAGGGGGGGGCTACACCTTC,CASTTTGGGYTF
TRBJ1-5,NA,TRBV12-3/TRBV12-4,NA,TGTGCCAGCAGGAACGGTTACGATCAGCCCCAGCATTTT,CASRNGYDQPQHF
TRBJ2-7,NA,TRBV4-2,TRBD1,TGTGCCAGCAGCCAAGATGGGGGGACAGGGCAAGGTCAGTACTTC,CASSQDGGTGQGQYF
TRBJ1-4,NA,TRBV18,NA,TGTGCCAGCTCACCTACCCAGAATGAAAAACTGTTTTTT,CASSPTQNEKLFF
TRBJ2-2,NA,TRBV28,TRBD2,TGTGCCAGCACCCTCCCCCCACTAGCGGGGAGACCCAGGGGAGCCGGGGAGCTGTTTTTT,CASTLPPLAGRPRGAGELFF
TRBJ1-1,NA,TRBV12-3/TRBV12-4,NA,TGTGCCAGCGGGCGGGGAGCTTTCTTT,CASGRGAFF
TRBJ2-1,NA,TRBV24-1,NA,TGTGCCACGGCTCGGGGCTACAATGAGCAGTTCTTC,CATARGYNEQFF
TRBJ2-5,NA,TRBV2,TRBD1,TGTGCCAGCAATCTACAGGGGATCCAAGAGACCCAGTACTTC,CASNLQGIQETQYF
TRBJ2-1,NA,TRBV7-6,NA,TGTGCCAGCAGCTTGACGGGAGAGAGGGACAATGAGCAGTTCTTC,CASSLTGERDNEQFF
TRBJ2-5,NA,TRBV7-9,TRBD2,TGTGCCAGCAGCTTAGAACTAGCGGGGGAGACCCAGTACTTC,CASSLELAGETQYF
TRBJ1-2,once,TRBV19,TRBD1,TGTGCCAGTAGCCTCTTCGACAGGGGGCGCGACTATGGCTACACCTTC,CASSLFDRGRDYGYTF
TRBJ1-2,NA,TRBV6-9,NA,TGTGCCAGCAGTTATTCATCGTATCGGGGTAAGGACTTGGGCTACACCTTC,CASSYSSYRGKDLGYTF
TRBJ1-1,NA,TRBV15,NA,TGTGCCACCAGCAGTACCCCGCCGAACAAGAACACTGAAGCTTTCTTT,CATSSTPPNKNTEAFF
TRBJ1-2,NA,TRBV5-1,NA,TGCGCCAGCAGCTCCGGGGCTAACTATGGCTACACCTTC,CASSSGANYGYTF
TRBJ1-2,NA,TRBV7-2,TRBD1,TGTGCCAGCAGCCTACGTCCCGGGACAGGGAGCCATGGCTACACCTTC,CASSLRPGTGSHGYTF
TRBJ1-5,NA,TRBV10-3,NA,TGTGCCATCAGTGAGGCGAAACAGGGACAGCCCCAGCATTTT,CAISEAKQGQPQHF
TRBJ1-4,NA,TRBV28,NA,TGTGCCAGCAGTTCCACAGGGTCAACTAATGAAAAACTGTTTTTT,CASSSTGSTNEKLFF
TRBJ1-1,NA,TRBV6-5,NA,TGTGCCAGCCGTATAGGACAGCGGCGTGGTGAAGCTTTCTTT,CASRIGQRRGEAFF
TRBJ1-4,NA,TRBV19,NA,TGTGCCAGTAGTATAGATCATGGCCAAAAACTGTTTTTT,CASSIDHGQKLFF
TRBJ2-2,NA,TRBV11-3,NA,TGTGCCAGCAGCCCACCCCCCGGGACAGAGCTGTTTTTT,CASSPPPGTELFF
TRBJ1-1,NA,TRBV10-3,NA,TGTGCCATCAGTCCACGGGGGTATACTGAAGCTTTCTTT,CAISPRGYTEAFF
TRBJ2-3,NA,TRBV5-1,NA,TGCGCCAGCAGCTCCCGGGGCACAGATACGCAGTATTTT,CASSSRGTDTQYF
TRBJ2-5,NA,TRBV9,TRBD2,TGTGCCAGCAGCGTAGAGATTAGCGGGGGGGGCGAGACCCAGTACTTC,CASSVEISGGGETQYF
TRBJ2-7,NA,TRBV5-1,NA,TGCGCCAGCAATGAGAGGTACGAGCAGTACTTC,CASNERYEQYF
TRBJ2-7,NA,TRBV4-2,NA,TGTGCCAGCAGCCAAGGGGCAGGTAGCGGCTACGAGCAGTACTTC,CASSQGAGSGYEQYF
TRBJ2-3,NA,TRBV11-2,TRBD2,TGTGCCAGCAGCCCCCACGGGGGGGGCGCAGATACGCAGTATTTT,CASSPHGGGADTQYF
TRBJ1-3,NA,TRBV5-1,TRBD1,TGCGCCAGCAGCTTGGACAGGGGTTCACTTTTCTCTGGAAACACCATATATTTT,CASSLDRGSLFSGNTIYF
TRBJ1-2,NA,TRBV5-1,TRBD1,TGCGCCAGCAGTGGGGCAGGGGGCTATGGCTACACCTTC,CASSGAGGYGYTF
TRBJ1-1,NA,TRBV5-1,NA,TGCGCCAGCAGCATAACAGGGCGAACTGAAGCTTTCTTT,CASSITGRTEAFF
TRBJ2-5,NA,TRBV7-2,NA,TGTGCCAGCAGCTTAGGAGGGACAACTAAACGAGAGACCCAGTACTTC,CASSLGGTTKRETQYF
TRBJ2-7,NA,TRBV18,NA,TGTGCCAGCTCACCACCGGGGGGGGCGAGATCCTACGAGCAGTACTTC,CASSPPGGARSYEQYF
TRBJ2-7,NA,TRBV7-6,TRBD2,TGTGCCAGCAGCTTTAGCGGGGGAGGCTACGAGCAGTACTTC,CASSFSGGGYEQYF
TRBJ2-7,NA,TRBV2,TRBD2,TGTGCCAGCAGCCCCCCTAGCGGGGCCTACTACGAGCAGTACTTC,CASSPPSGAYYEQYF
TRBJ1-5,NA,TRBV5-1,TRBD1,TGCGCCAGCAGCCTAGGACAGGACAATCAGCCCCAGCATTTT,CASSLGQDNQPQHF
TRBJ2-7,NA,TRBV6-5,NA,TGTGCCAGCAGTTACACCTTCTCGAGCTCCTACGAGCAGTACTTC,CASSYTFSSSYEQYF